These 21 T cell receptor beta chains came from one sample sequenced in a study of shared clonotypes between healthy human individuals. Sequenced by immunoSEQ multiplex PCR; TCRdb stores in-frame clones only, minus some. There are millions of clones in the sample; about 95% occur only once, and approximately 1.2% lies in the top ten. Naive CD8 isolation took CD45RO-negative cells positively selected for CCR7 and excluded terminally differentiated effector memory CD45RA+ cells. Material: naive CD8+ T cells sorted from blood. Receptors were obtained from a man younger than 35 in good health.

This chain links TRBV7-8 with TRBJ2-3, with TRBD2 matching over 12 bases. Germline V lookup: CDR1 SGHVS, CDR2 FQNEAQ. The CDR3 spans 22 residues. V was clipped by 2 bases and J by 4 bases; unmatched bases: 22. CDR3 coding DNA: TGTGCCAGCAGCTTACCCGCTTCGAAAGTTACGACTAGCGGGAGTTTGTCAGATACGCAGTATTTT. Protein: CASSLPASKVTTSGSLSDTQYF.

The chain carries TRBV6-6 and TRBJ2-7; the match to TRBD2 covers 7 bases. This CDR3 is built from 14 residues. CDR1 and CDR2 from the germline V gene are MNHNY and SVGAGI (reference sequence). Trimming removed 5 bases from V and 0 bases from J; junction bases left unmatched: 4. DNA of the CDR3: TGTGCCAGCAGTCGGGGGGACGCCTCCTACGAGCAGTACTTC. Translation: CASSRGDASYEQYF.

This chain connects TRBV13 to TRBJ2-1; 11 nucleotides agree with TRBD2. Per the germline V gene, CDR1 is PRHDT and CDR2 is FYEKMQ (reference sequence). CDR3 length: 15 amino acids. The junction had 7 bases not matched to a gene; V was cut back by 5 bases and J by 7 bases. CDR3 protein: CASSSTSGGRNEQFF. DNA for the CDR3: TGTGCCAGCAGCAGTACTAGCGGGGGACGTAATGAGCAGTTCTTC.

This clone was observed once. The CDR3 loop reads CATRGSTSGNTIYF. CDR3 DNA: TGTGCCACCAGGGGGAGTACCTCTGGAAACACCATATATTTT. The chain couples TRBV4-2 to TRBJ1-3, with TRBD1 identical over 7 bases. Per germline, CDR1 LGHNA and CDR2 YNFKEQ. The CDR3 covers 14 residues. V dropped 10 bases and J dropped 0; count of bases not matched to a gene: 6.

This chain connects TRBV9 to TRBJ2-7, with D perhaps being TRBD1 or TRBD2 (5 bases each). The CDR3 has 15 residues. Germline values: CDR1 SGDLS, CDR2 YYNGEE. V was cut by 0 bases and J by 5 bases, with 15 bases left in between. CDR3 in DNA: TGTGCCAGCAGCGTAGATGGGGGTTCCGTCGACGAGCAGTACTTC. This sequence encodes CASSVDGGSVDEQYF.

The V and J genes are TRBV7-6 and TRBJ2-2, with 13 bases aligning to TRBD2. Germline CDR1 SGHVS, CDR2 FNYEAQ. V lost 4 bases to trimming and J lost 6 bases; unmatched junction nucleotides: 2. This CDR3 comprises 15 residues. The CDR3 region has the DNA TGTGCCAGCAGCTCAGGACTAGCGGGAGCCGGGGAGCTGTTTTTT. Translating it yields CASSSGLAGAGELFF.

About this clone: Its ends do not fully match the called genes, so a read error is possible. The chain has TRBV2 and TRBJ2-5; D might be TRBD2 (5 bases). Germline values: CDR1 SNHLY, CDR2 FYNNEI. This CDR3 contains 11 residues. This CDR3 reads CAREDQDGWNF. The CDR3 DNA sequence: TGTGCCAGGGAGGACCAGGACGGCTGGAACTTC.

The J gene is TRBJ2-7, the V gene TRBV5-6; 8 bases match TRBD2. The V gene's germline CDR1 is SGHDT and CDR2 YYEEEE. This CDR3 region has 15 residues. Unmatched junction bases numbered 13, after V lost 4 bases and J lost 7 bases. The CDR3 coding sequence is TGTGCCAGCAGCCCCAGAAGCGGGAGCGCCTGGGAGCAGTACTTC. This gives the protein CASSPRSGSAWEQYF.

The chain combines TRBV4-3 with TRBJ2-7; no clear D gene. The CDR3 spans 17 residues. The V gene lost 0 bases and the J gene lost 2 bases, with 17 bases spanning the gap. Looked up from germline, CDR1 is LGHNA and CDR2 is YSLEER. CDR3 nucleotides: TGCGCCAGCAGCCAAGATTACGTCGCTCAGACTCCCTACGAGCAGTACTTC. Translation: CASSQDYVAQTPYEQYF.

This sequence joins TRBV6-1 and TRBJ2-7; tentatively, D is TRBD2 (6 bases). V was shortened by 8 bases and J by 6 bases, with 14 bases between the two germline ends. The length of the CDR3 is 12 residues. CDR1 and CDR2 from the germline V gene are MNHNS and SASEGT. CDR3 sequence reads: CASRVGGSEQYF. The CDR3, as DNA: TGTGCCAGCCGGGTGGGAGGAAGCGAGCAGTACTTC.

The genes are TRBV30 and TRBJ1-2; 11 bases are shared with TRBD1. Trimming removed 5 bases from V and 7 bases from J; junction bases left unmatched: 9. CDR1 and CDR2 (germline): GTSNPN, SVGIG (reference sequence). This CDR3 spans 14 amino acids. The CDR3 loop reads CAWGQGAALGGYTF. The CDR3 DNA reads TGTGCCTGGGGACAGGGGGCGGCATTGGGTGGCTACACCTTC.

The DNA of the CDR3 is TGTGCCACCAGCAAATCGGGGAACGGTTACGAGCAGTACTTC. The encoded protein is CATSKSGNGYEQYF. The chain joins TRBV15 to TRBJ2-7; D may be TRBD2 (5 bases). Germline V gene sequence: CDR1 LNHNV, CDR2 YYDKDF (reference sequence). The V end was cut by 4 bases, the J end by 4 bases, with 14 bases between. The CDR3 consists of 14 residues.

The CDR3 sequence is CASSARGNTEAFF. As DNA, the CDR3 is TGCGCCAGCAGCGCGAGGGGCAACACTGAAGCTTTCTTT. This rearrangement joins TRBV4-3 to TRBJ1-1; maybe TRBD1 (5 bases). V gave up 5 bases and J gave up 2 bases, with 9 bases separating them. The CDR3 is made up of 13 amino acids. Germline CDR1 LGHNA, CDR2 YSLEER.

The rearrangement links TRBV7-9 to TRBJ2-2; D gene ambiguous. Germline V gives CDR1 SEHNR, CDR2 FQNEAQ (reference sequence). The length of the CDR3 is 14 residues. V lost 1 base to trimming and J lost 8 bases, with 11 bases between them. Here the CDR3 DNA reads TGTGCCAGCAGCTTAGACCTCGTCGAGGGGGAGCTGTTTTTT. This sequence encodes CASSLDLVEGELFF.

V usage is TRBV5-4 and J usage is TRBJ2-1; TRBD2 aligns across 12 bases. Losses at the gene ends were 6 bases for V and 1 base for J; bases not matched to a gene: 11. Looked up from germline, CDR1 is SGHNT and CDR2 is YYREEE (reference sequence). This CDR3 has 18 residues. The CDR3 sequence: CASNDWTSGISSYNEQFF. The DNA for the CDR3 is TGTGCCAGCAACGACTGGACTAGCGGGATAAGTTCCTACAATGAGCAGTTCTTC.

V gene TRBV29-1 combines with J gene TRBJ2-7; no reliable D call. The CDR3 runs 13 residues. With 0 bases removed from V and 3 bases from J, the gap between germline ends came to 9 bases. Looked up from germline, CDR1 is SQVTM and CDR2 is ANQGSEA. CDR3 amino acids: CSVEDTDNYEQYF. Here the CDR3 DNA reads TGCAGCGTTGAAGATACAGATAACTACGAGCAGTACTTC.

CDR3 DNA: TGTGCCAGCAGCCCTAGCGGGGCTAGCGGGGGGGAGAGAGAGACCCAGTACTTC. Residues: CASSPSGASGGERETQYF. The rearrangement uses TRBV4-2 and TRBJ2-5; 12 bases fit TRBD2. This CDR3 spans 18 amino acids. Looked up from germline, CDR1 is LGHNA and CDR2 is YNFKEQ. With V trimmed by 4 bases and J by 4 bases, 13 bases remained unmatched.

This chain joins TRBV29-1 and TRBJ2-5; D unresolved. The CDR3 is 15 residues long. Germline V CDR1 and CDR2: SQVTM, ANQGSEA. Trimming stripped 1 base from V and 3 bases from J, with 15 bases between. For the CDR3, the DNA is TGCAGCGTTGAAGGTGTAGGGCGGTCTGAAGAGACCCAGTACTTC. It yields the protein CSVEGVGRSEETQYF.

The gene calls are TRBV6-5 and TRBJ1-5; no clear D. Germline CDR1 and CDR2: MNHEY and SVGAGI. Trimming shortened V by 4 bases and J by 6 bases, and 13 bases separated the two germline ends. CDR3 length: 14 residues. Here the CDR3 reads CASSSGGVSQPQHF. The CDR3 bases are TGTGCCAGCAGTTCGGGTGGTGTTAGTCAGCCCCAGCATTTT.

This chain uses TRBV7-6 with TRBJ1-1; possibly TRBD1 for D (5 bases). V lost 3 bases and J 0 bases, leaving 11 bases between the germline ends. Germline-derived CDR1 and CDR2 are SGHVS and FNYEAQ. The CDR3 consists of 15 residues. The chain's CDR3 is CASSFGTHMNTEAFF. The CDR3 nucleotides read TGTGCCAGCAGCTTTGGGACGCACATGAACACTGAAGCTTTCTTT.

This clone appeared once. This CDR3 is CATSRVTGLSYGYTF. In DNA form, the CDR3 reads TGTGCCACCAGCAGAGTTACAGGGTTGAGCTATGGCTACACCTTC. V and J are TRBV15 and TRBJ1-2; a weak D match, TRBD1 (6 bases). Germline assignment: CDR1 LNHNV and CDR2 YYDKDF (reference sequence). V lost 1 base and J 4 bases, leaving 13 bases between the germline ends. The CDR3 runs to 15 residues. Looking up the rest from reference TRBV15 and TRBJ1-2 gives the full variable domain: DAMVIQNPRYQVTQFGKPVTLSCSQTLNHNVMYWYQQKSSQAPKLLFHYYDKDFNNEADTPDNFQSRRPNTSFCFLDIRSPGLGDTAMYLCATSRVTGLSYGYTFGSGTRLTVV.